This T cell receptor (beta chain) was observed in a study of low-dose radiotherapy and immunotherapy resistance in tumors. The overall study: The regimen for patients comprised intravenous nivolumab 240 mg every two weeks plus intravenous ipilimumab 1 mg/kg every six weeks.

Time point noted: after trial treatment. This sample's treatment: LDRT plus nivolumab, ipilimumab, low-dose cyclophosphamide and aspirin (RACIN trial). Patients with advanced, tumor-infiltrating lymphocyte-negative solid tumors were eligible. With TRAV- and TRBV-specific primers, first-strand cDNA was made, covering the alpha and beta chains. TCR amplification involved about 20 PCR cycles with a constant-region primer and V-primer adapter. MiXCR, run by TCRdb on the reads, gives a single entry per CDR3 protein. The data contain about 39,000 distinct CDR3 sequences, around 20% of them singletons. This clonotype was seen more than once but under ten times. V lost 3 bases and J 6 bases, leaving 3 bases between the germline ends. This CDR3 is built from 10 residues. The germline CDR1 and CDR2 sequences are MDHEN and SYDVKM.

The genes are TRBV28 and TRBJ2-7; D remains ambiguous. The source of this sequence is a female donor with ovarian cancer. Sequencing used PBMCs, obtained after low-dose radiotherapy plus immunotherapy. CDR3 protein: CASSFGEQYF. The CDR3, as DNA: TGTGCCAGCAGTTTCGGCGAGCAGTACTTC.